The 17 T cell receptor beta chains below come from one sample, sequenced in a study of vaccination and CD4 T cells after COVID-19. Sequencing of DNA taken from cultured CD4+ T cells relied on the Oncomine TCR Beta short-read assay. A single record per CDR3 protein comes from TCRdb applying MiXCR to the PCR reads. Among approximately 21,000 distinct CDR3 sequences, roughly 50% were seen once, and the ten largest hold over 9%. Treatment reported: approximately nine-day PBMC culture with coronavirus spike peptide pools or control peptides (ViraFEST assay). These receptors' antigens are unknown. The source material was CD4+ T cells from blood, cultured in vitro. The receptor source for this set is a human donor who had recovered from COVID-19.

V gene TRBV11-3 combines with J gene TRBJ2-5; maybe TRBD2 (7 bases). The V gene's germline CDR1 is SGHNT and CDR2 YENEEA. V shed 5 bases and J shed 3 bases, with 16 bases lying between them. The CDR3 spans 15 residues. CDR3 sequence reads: CASSLLGGAKETQYF. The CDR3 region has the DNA TGTGCCAGCAGCCTCCTTGGGGGGGCAAAAGAGACCCAGTACTTC.

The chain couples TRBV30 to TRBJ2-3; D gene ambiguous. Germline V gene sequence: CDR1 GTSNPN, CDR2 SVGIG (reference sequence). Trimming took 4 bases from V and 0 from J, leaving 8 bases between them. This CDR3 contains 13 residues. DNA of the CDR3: TGTGCCTGGACACGGAGAAGCACAGATACGCAGTATTTT. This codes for CAWTRRSTDTQYF.

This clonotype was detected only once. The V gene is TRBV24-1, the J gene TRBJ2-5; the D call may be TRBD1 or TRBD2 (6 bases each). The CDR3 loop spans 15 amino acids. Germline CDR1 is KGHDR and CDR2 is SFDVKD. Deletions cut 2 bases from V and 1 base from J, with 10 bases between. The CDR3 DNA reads TGTGCCACCAGTGATTCCGGGGGCCCCCAAGAGACCCAGTACTTC. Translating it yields CATSDSGGPQETQYF.

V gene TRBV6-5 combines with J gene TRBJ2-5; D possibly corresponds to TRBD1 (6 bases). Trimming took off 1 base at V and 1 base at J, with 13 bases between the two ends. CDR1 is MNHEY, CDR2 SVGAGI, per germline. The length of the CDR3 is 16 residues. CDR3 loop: CASSYLKGHIQETQYF. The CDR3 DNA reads TGTGCCAGCAGTTACTTAAAGGGACACATCCAAGAGACCCAGTACTTC.

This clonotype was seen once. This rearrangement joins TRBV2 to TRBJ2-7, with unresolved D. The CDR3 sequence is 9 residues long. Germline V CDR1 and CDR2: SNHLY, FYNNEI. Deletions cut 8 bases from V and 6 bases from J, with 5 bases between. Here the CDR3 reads CASVAEQYF. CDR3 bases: TGTGCCAGCGTGGCCGAGCAGTACTTC. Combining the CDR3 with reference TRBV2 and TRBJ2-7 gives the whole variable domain EPEVTQTPSHQVTQMGQEVILRCVPISNHLYFYWYRQILGQKVEFLVSFYNNEISEKSEIFDDQFSVERPDGSNFTLKIRSTKLEDSAMYFCASVAEQYFGPGTRLTVT.

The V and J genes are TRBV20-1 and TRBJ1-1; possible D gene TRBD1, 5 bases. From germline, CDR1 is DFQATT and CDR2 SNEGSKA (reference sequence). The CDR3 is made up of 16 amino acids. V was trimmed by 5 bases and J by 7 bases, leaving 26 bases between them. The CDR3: CSALRPGTPQKVEAFF. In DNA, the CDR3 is TGCAGTGCTCTCAGGCCCGGGACGCCCCAAAAGGTTGAAGCTTTCTTT.

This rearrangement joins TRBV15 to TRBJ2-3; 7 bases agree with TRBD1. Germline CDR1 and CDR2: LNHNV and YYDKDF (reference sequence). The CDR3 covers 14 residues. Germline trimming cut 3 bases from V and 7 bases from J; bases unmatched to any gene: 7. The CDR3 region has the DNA TGTGCCACCAGCAGGAAAATACAGGGGTATACGCAGTATTTT. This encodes CATSRKIQGYTQYF. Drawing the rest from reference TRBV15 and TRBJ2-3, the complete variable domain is DAMVIQNPRYQVTQFGKPVTLSCSQTLNHNVMYWYQQKSSQAPKLLFHYYDKDFNNEADTPDNFQSRRPNTSFCFLDIRSPGLGDTAMYLCATSRKIQGYTQYFGPGTRLTVL.

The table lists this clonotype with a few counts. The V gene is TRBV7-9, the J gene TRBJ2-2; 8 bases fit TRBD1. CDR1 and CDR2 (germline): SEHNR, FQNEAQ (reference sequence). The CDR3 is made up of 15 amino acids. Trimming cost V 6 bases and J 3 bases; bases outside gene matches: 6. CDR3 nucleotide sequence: TGTGCCAGCAGTTGGGACAGGAGGGACACCGGGGAGCTGTTTTTT. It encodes CASSWDRRDTGELFF.

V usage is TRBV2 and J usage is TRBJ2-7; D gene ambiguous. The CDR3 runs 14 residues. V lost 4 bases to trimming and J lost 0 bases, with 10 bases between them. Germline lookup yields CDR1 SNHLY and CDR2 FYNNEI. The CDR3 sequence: CASSGVGFSYEQYF. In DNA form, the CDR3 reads TGTGCCAGCAGTGGAGTTGGCTTCTCCTACGAGCAGTACTTC.

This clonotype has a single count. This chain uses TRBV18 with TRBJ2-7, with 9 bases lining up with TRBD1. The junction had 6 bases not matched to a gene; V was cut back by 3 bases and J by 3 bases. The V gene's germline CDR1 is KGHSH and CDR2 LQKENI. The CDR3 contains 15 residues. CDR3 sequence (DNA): TGTGCCAGCTCACCGCCGGGACAGGGAGGCTACGAGCAGTACTTC. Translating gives CASSPPGQGGYEQYF.

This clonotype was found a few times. The DNA for the CDR3 is TGTGCCACCAGTGATCCCGGGACAGGGGGATACGAGACCCAGTACTTC. Its protein is CATSDPGTGGYETQYF. J is TRBJ2-5 and V is TRBV24-1; the match to TRBD1 covers 11 bases. This CDR3 is 16 amino acids long. The germline V gene has CDR1 KGHDR and CDR2 SFDVKD. V lost 3 bases and J lost 5; bases outside the gene matches: 7.

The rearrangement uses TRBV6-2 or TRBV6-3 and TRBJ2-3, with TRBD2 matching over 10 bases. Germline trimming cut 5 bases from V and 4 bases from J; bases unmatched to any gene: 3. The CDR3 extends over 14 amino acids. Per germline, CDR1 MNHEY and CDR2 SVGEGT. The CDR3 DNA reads TGTGCCAGCAGTCCCGGGACTAGCGCAGATACGCAGTATTTT. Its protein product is CASSPGTSADTQYF.

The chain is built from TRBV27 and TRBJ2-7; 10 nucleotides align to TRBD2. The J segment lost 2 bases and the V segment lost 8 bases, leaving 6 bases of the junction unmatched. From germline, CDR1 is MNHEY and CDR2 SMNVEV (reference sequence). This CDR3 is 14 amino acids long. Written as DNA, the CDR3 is TGTGCCAGCGGGCCTAGCGGGGGCCCCTACGAGCAGTACTTC. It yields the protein CASGPSGGPYEQYF.

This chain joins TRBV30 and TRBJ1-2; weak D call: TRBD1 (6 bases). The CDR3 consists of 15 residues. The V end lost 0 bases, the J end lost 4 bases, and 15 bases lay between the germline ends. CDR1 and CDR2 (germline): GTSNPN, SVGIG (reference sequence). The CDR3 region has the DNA TGTGCCTGGAGTGTATCCTTAGGGGGGCTCTATGGCTACACCTTC. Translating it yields CAWSVSLGGLYGYTF.

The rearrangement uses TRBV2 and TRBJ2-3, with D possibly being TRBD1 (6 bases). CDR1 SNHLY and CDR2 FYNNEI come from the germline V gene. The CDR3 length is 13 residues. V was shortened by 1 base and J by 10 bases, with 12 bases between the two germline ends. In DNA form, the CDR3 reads TGTGCCAGCAGTGAAGTTCGGGCAGGGGCGCAGTATTTT. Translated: CASSEVRAGAQYF.

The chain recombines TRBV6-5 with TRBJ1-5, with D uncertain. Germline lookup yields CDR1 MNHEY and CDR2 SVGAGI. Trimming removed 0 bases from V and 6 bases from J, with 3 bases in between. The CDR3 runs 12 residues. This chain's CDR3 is CASSYSAQPQHF. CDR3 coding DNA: TGTGCCAGCAGTTACTCTGCTCAGCCCCAGCATTTT.

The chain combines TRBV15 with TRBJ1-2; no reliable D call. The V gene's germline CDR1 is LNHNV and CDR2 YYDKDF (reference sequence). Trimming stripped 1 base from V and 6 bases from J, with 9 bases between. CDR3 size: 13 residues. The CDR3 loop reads CATSRALRDGYTF. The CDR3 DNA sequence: TGTGCCACCAGCAGAGCCCTACGGGATGGCTACACCTTC.